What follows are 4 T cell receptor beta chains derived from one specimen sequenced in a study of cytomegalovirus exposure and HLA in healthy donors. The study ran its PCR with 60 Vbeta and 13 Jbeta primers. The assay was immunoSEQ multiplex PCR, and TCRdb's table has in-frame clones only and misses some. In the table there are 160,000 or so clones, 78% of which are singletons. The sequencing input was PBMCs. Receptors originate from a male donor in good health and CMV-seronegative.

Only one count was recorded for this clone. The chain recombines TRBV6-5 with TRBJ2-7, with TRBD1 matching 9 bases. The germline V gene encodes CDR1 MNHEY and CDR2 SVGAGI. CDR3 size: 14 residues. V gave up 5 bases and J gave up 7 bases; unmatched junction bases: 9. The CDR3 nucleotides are TGTGCCAGCAGTCCACTACAGGGGGCAGGGGAGCAGTACTTC. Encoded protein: CASSPLQGAGEQYF.

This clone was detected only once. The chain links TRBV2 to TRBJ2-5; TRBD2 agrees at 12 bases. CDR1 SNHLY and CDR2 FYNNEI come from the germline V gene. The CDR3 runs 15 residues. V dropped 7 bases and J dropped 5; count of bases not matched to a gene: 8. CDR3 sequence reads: CASTLTSGGGETQYF. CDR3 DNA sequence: TGTGCCAGCACCCTGACTAGCGGGGGCGGGGAGACCCAGTACTTC.

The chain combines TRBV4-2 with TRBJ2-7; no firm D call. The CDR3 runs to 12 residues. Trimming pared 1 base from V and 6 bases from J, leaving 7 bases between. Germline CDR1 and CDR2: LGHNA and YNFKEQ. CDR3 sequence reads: CASSQGPSEQYF. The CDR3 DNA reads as TGTGCCAGCAGCCAAGGTCCTTCCGAGCAGTACTTC.

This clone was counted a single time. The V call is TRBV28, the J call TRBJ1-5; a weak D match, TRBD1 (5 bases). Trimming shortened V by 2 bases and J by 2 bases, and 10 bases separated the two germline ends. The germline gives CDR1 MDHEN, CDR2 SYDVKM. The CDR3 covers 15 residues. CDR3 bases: TGTGCCAGCAGTTTAGGGGGAGGGGGCAATCAGCCCCAGCATTTT. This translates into CASSLGGGGNQPQHF.